A selection of T cell receptor beta chains follows, all from one sample in a study of blood T cell repertoires in COVID-19. Measured with immunoSEQ multiplex PCR; TCRdb has only the in-frame clones, and not every one. Of some 120,000 clones in the sample, roughly four fifths are singletons; the top ten hold roughly 15%. The sample was peripheral blood. The origin of the receptors is a woman aged 45 to 65 with acute or convalescent COVID-19. CDR3s include the opening cysteine and the closing phenylalanine or tryptophan. The size of a clone is reported for some rows only, either as once, few or many, or as a class for expanded clones.

len,v_gene,abundance,j_gene,CDR3aa
14,TRBV21-1,-,TRBJ1-1,CASSKESGHHQAFF
14,TRBV2,-,TRBJ2-7,CASSTHRSSYEQYF
15,TRBV21-1,-,TRBJ1-2,CASSKEPGPNYGYTF
13,TRBV4-2,-,TRBJ1-5,CASSQGRGQPQHF
15,TRBV6-1,-,TRBJ2-4,CASSEGGISGAIQYF
15,TRBV3-1/TRBV3-2,-,TRBJ1-1,CASSQVSRDNTEAFF
16,TRBV24-1,-,TRBJ2-2,CATSDSPGQADGELFF
14,TRBV6-6,-,TRBJ1-5,CASSYSYGSQPQHF
13,TRBV29-1,few,TRBJ2-6,CSVDPGGANVLTF
13,TRBV7-2,-,TRBJ2-1,CASSLIGGPQQFF
14,TRBV18,-,TRBJ1-2,CASSPTADRYGYTF
15,TRBV29-1,few,TRBJ2-1,CSVEGEDRGQNEQFF
12,TRBV5-8,few,TRBJ1-5,CASSWRQMPQHF
13,TRBV27,-,TRBJ2-3,CSSRGGGRDTQYF
15,TRBV27,-,TRBJ2-3,CASSLFGQTTDTQYF
14,TRBV6-5,-,TRBJ1-1,CASNRDILNPEAFF
15,TRBV20-1,-,TRBJ2-1,CSASGSSGGYNEQFF
14,TRBV28,-,TRBJ1-1,CASSWIGRGTEAFF
13,TRBV5-1,few,TRBJ2-1,CASSRTRGDEQFF
15,TRBV6-1,-,TRBJ1-5,CASSEVRALNQPQHF
16,TRBV30,-,TRBJ2-3,CAWSLGEWRGGRTQYF
15,TRBV30,-,TRBJ1-4,CAWNFQGSTNEKLFF
15,TRBV5-6,-,TRBJ1-2,CASSPQPTGNYGYTF
13,TRBV6-5,once,TRBJ1-2,CASSPGQVYGYTF
15,TRBV15,-,TRBJ1-2,CATSRDGDSNYGYTF
14,TRBV7-2,-,TRBJ1-2,CASSLARGAEGYTF
12,TRBV9,-,TRBJ1-6,CASSVQGQGLHF
15,TRBV7-2,-,TRBJ1-2,CASSSDLQGALGYTF